What follows are 26 T cell receptor beta chains derived from one specimen sequenced in a study of CD8+ T cells in alopecia areata. The treatment here: oral pan-JAK inhibitor, 5-10 mg twice daily. Following RNA extraction, reverse transcription yielded cDNA that acted as the sequencing template. Some clones are missing from TCRdb's copy, which holds only in-frame ones; the method was immunoSEQ multiplex PCR. The table records some 88,000 clones, roughly two fifths of them present only once. Sequencing was performed on CD8+ T cells sorted from blood, taken at week 24, from a patient treated with tofacitinib. These receptors all come from a human donor with alopecia areata.

J is TRBJ2-3 and V is TRBV4-1; no clear D. CDR1 is MGHRA, CDR2 YSYEKL, per germline. The CDR3 loop spans 12 amino acids. Trimming removed 3 bases from V and 6 bases from J, with 7 bases in between. CDR3 sequence reads: CASSHNLDTQYF. In nucleotides, the CDR3 is TGCGCCAGCAGCCATAACTTGGATACGCAGTATTTT.

This clone was seen repeatedly, ten times or more. The chain combines TRBV18 with TRBJ2-1; TRBD2 aligns across 9 bases. The CDR3 is made up of 17 amino acids. Germline CDR1 reads KGHSH; CDR2 reads LQKENI. V was pared by 1 base and J by 9 bases, with 13 bases of the junction left unmatched. DNA for the CDR3: TGTGCCAGCTCACCACTATGGGCTAGCGGGAAGTTGGGTGAGCAGTTCTTC. Translating gives CASSPLWASGKLGEQFF. The complete variable domain, with remaining parts taken from reference TRBV18 and TRBJ2-1, reads NAGVMQNPRHLVRRRGQEARLRCSPMKGHSHVYWYRQLPEEGLKFMVYLQKENIIDESGMPKERFSAEFPKEGPSILRIQQVVRGDSAAYFCASSPLWASGKLGEQFFGPGTRLTVL.

This chain connects TRBV6-1 to TRBJ1-1; D remains unclear. V was cut by 4 bases and J by 1 base, with 13 bases left in between. The germline V gene has CDR1 MNHNS and CDR2 SASEGT. CDR3 size: 15 residues. CDR3 amino acids: CASSATWRRNTEAFF. CDR3 nucleotides: TGTGCCAGCAGTGCCACATGGAGGAGGAACACTGAAGCTTTCTTT.

This sequence joins TRBV27 and TRBJ1-2; D perhaps matches TRBD1 (5 bases). The CDR3 has 14 residues. In germline, CDR1 is MNHEY, CDR2 SMNVEV (reference sequence). V gave up 10 bases and J gave up 2 bases, with 17 bases separating them. CDR3 protein: CATSRGTANYGYTF. DNA of the CDR3: TGTGCCACCTCTCGTGGGACGGCCAACTATGGCTACACCTTC.

The gene calls are TRBV4-1 and TRBJ1-1; D not certain. The CDR3 covers 14 residues. Deletions cut 2 bases from V and 1 base from J, with 8 bases between. CDR1 is MGHRA and CDR2 is YSYEKL in the germline V gene. The CDR3 loop reads CASSQPERNTEAFF. DNA of the CDR3: TGCGCCAGCAGCCAACCCGAGAGGAACACTGAAGCTTTCTTT.

This clone has more than one count but fewer than ten. The chain is built from TRBV4-1 and TRBJ2-7, with TRBD1 as a possible D gene (6 bases). The V and J ends lost 0 bases and 3 bases respectively, with 9 bases between them. Germline V gives CDR1 MGHRA, CDR2 YSYEKL. The CDR3 totals 14 residues. For the CDR3, the DNA is TGCGCCAGCAGCCAAGAGGTCAGGGGCTACGAGCAGTACTTC. Amino acid sequence: CASSQEVRGYEQYF.

This clone was found a few times. This chain joins TRBV7-9 and TRBJ1-1, with TRBD1 matching 10 bases. CDR1 is SEHNR and CDR2 is FQNEAQ in the germline V gene (reference sequence). Trimming at V came to 5 bases and at J to 11 bases, leaving 5 bases not matched to a gene. CDR3 size: 12 residues. The CDR3 DNA follows: TGTGCCAGCAGCCCCGGGACAGGGGACGCTTTCTTT. It is translated as CASSPGTGDAFF.

The chain carries TRBV4-3 and TRBJ2-7; 7 nucleotides line up with TRBD2. The CDR3 contains 14 residues. Germline V lookup: CDR1 LGHNA, CDR2 YSLEER. Unmatched junction bases numbered 2, after V lost 1 base and J lost 2 bases. CDR3 in DNA: TGCGCCAGCAGCCAAGGGGGAGGGGCCTACGAGCAGTACTTC. This sequence encodes CASSQGGGAYEQYF.

This clone was counted a few times. This chain uses TRBV29-1 with TRBJ2-7, with TRBD2 matching 8 bases. CDR1 and CDR2 (germline): SQVTM, ANQGSEA. The V segment lost 3 bases and the J segment 2 bases; nucleotides outside the gene matches: 3. The CDR3 is made up of 13 amino acids. The CDR3 is CSVERGDPYEQYF. In DNA, the CDR3 is TGCAGCGTTGAGCGGGGGGACCCCTACGAGCAGTACTTC.

This clone was detected only a few times. The V and J genes are TRBV6-5 and TRBJ2-7; 8 bases line up with TRBD2. V dropped 0 bases and J dropped 2; count of bases not matched to a gene: 3. Germline V gives CDR1 MNHEY, CDR2 SVGAGI. The CDR3 has 15 residues. The CDR3 coding sequence is TGTGCCAGCAGTTACTCAAGCGGGAGAACCTACGAGCAGTACTTC. This sequence encodes CASSYSSGRTYEQYF.

The chain links TRBV6-5 to TRBJ2-3; D might be TRBD1 (6 bases). CDR3 length: 14 residues. Trimming cost V 4 bases and J 0 bases, with 8 bases left between them. Germline CDR1 and CDR2: MNHEY and SVGAGI. The CDR3 spells CASSSGQSTDTQYF. In DNA, the CDR3 is TGTGCCAGCAGTTCAGGACAGAGCACAGATACGCAGTATTTT.

As DNA, the CDR3 is TGTGCCTGGAGCCTCAAGTGGAATGAGCAGTTCTTC. Translating it yields CAWSLKWNEQFF. The genes are TRBV30 and TRBJ2-1; D unclear. CDR1 and CDR2 (germline): GTSNPN, SVGIG (reference sequence). V dropped 3 bases and J dropped 7 bases, with 10 bases sitting between them. This CDR3 is built from 12 residues.

The J gene is TRBJ2-3, the V gene TRBV4-1, with TRBD2 as a possible D gene (5 bases). This CDR3 is built from 14 residues. CDR1 MGHRA and CDR2 YSYEKL come from the germline V gene. Deletions cut 4 bases from V and 8 bases from J, with 16 bases between. Written as DNA, the CDR3 is TGCGCCAGCAGCCCTCCCGGAGGCTCCTCTACGCAGTATTTT. Protein sequence: CASSPPGGSSTQYF.

The chain recombines TRBV28 with TRBJ2-3; D unresolved. CDR3 length: 13 amino acids. V lost 6 bases, J lost 2 bases, and 9 bases lay in between. The germline gives CDR1 MDHEN, CDR2 SYDVKM. CDR3 in DNA: TGTGCCAGCAGACCGGTCCCCACAGATACGCAGTATTTT. It codes for CASRPVPTDTQYF. The full variable domain, its missing parts supplied by reference TRBV28 and TRBJ2-3, is DVKVTQSSRYLVKRTGEKVFLECVQDMDHENMFWYRQDPGLGLRLIYFSYDVKMKEKGDIPEGYSVSREKKERFSLILESASTNQTSMYLCASRPVPTDTQYFGPGTRLTVL.

The CDR3 region is CATSRDSGHYGYTF. As DNA, the CDR3 is TGTGCCACCAGCAGAGATTCAGGGCACTATGGCTACACCTTC. V gene TRBV15 combines with J gene TRBJ1-2, with a possible D match to TRBD1 (5 bases). V was trimmed by 0 bases and J by 3 bases, leaving 8 bases between them. The CDR3 runs to 14 residues. Germline CDR1 and CDR2: LNHNV and YYDKDF (reference sequence).

This chain joins TRBV7-2 and TRBJ2-1; TRBD1 aligns across 8 bases. This CDR3 region has 15 residues. Losses at the gene ends were 9 bases for V and 0 bases for J; bases not matched to a gene: 7. Germline lookup yields CDR1 SGHTA and CDR2 FQGNSA. CDR3 sequence reads: CARGDRNHSYNEQFF. In nucleotides, the CDR3 is TGTGCCAGGGGGGACAGGAACCACTCCTACAATGAGCAGTTCTTC.

This clone was seen more than once but under ten times. The chain couples TRBV28 to TRBJ2-3, with unresolved D. CDR1 is MDHEN, CDR2 SYDVKM, per germline. V was cut by 3 bases and J by 3 bases, with 7 bases left in between. CDR3 size: 13 residues. For the CDR3, the DNA is TGTGCCAGCAGTTTCATCCCAACAGATACGCAGTATTTT. Its protein is CASSFIPTDTQYF.

This clone turned up a few times. This chain connects TRBV11-2 to TRBJ2-1; TRBD1 is a possible D gene (6 bases). The V gene lost 5 bases and the J gene lost 14 bases, with 16 bases spanning the gap. CDR1 SGHAT and CDR2 FQNNGV come from the germline V gene. CDR3 size: 12 residues. The CDR3 nucleotides read TGTGCCAGCAGCCTGGGGGCAAGCCCTAAGTTCTTC. Amino acid sequence: CASSLGASPKFF.

The chain employs TRBV18 and TRBJ2-2; D may be TRBD1 or TRBD2 (5 bases each). The germline V and J ends were trimmed by 8 bases and 2 bases, with 18 bases remaining between them. The CDR3 sequence is 16 residues long. Germline loops: CDR1 KGHSH, CDR2 LQKENI. In DNA form, the CDR3 reads TGTGCCAGCCCCTCGACAGCGGCCACAAACACCGGGGAGCTGTTTTTT. Protein sequence: CASPSTAATNTGELFF.

V gene TRBV7-9 combines with J gene TRBJ2-7, with 8 bases aligning to TRBD2. CDR1 and CDR2 from the germline V gene are SEHNR and FQNEAQ (reference sequence). Losses at the gene ends were 6 bases for V and 7 bases for J; bases not matched to a gene: 11. CDR3 length: 14 amino acids. CDR3 in DNA: TGTGCCAGCAGTCCCCCGGGGACTAGAAGGGAGCAGTACTTC. Residues: CASSPPGTRREQYF.

V is TRBV7-6 and J is TRBJ1-5, with D unresolved. CDR3 length equals 14 residues. Germline values: CDR1 SGHVS, CDR2 FNYEAQ. The V and J ends lost 3 bases and 2 bases respectively, with 8 bases between them. This CDR3 reads CASSLGYGNQPQHF. The DNA of the CDR3 is TGTGCCAGCAGCTTGGGTTATGGCAATCAGCCCCAGCATTTT.

This rearrangement joins TRBV10-2 to TRBJ1-1; 7 positions match TRBD1. Germline lookup yields CDR1 WSHSY and CDR2 SAAADI. The V segment lost 6 bases and the J segment 4 bases; nucleotides outside the gene matches: 8. The CDR3 runs 14 residues. This CDR3 is CASRSTGAPTEAFF. The DNA of the CDR3 is TGCGCCAGCAGATCTACAGGGGCGCCCACTGAAGCTTTCTTT.

The chain's CDR3 is CASSSDSVEQFF. The DNA of the CDR3 is TGTGCCAGCAGTTCAGATTCGGTTGAGCAGTTCTTC. The chain couples TRBV27 to TRBJ2-1; no clear D. This CDR3 contains 12 residues. The germline V gene encodes CDR1 MNHEY and CDR2 SMNVEV (reference sequence). Trimming pared 4 bases from V and 9 bases from J, leaving 10 bases between.

The chain couples TRBV6-5 to TRBJ2-1; no clear D. This CDR3 contains 12 residues. Between the trimmed V and J ends, which lost 6 bases and 5 bases, there was a span of 8 bases. Germline lookup yields CDR1 MNHEY and CDR2 SVGAGI. The CDR3 is CASSRVDNEQFF. CDR3 bases: TGTGCCAGCAGCCGCGTAGACAATGAGCAGTTCTTC.

CDR3 in amino acids: CASSSVGLASTDTQYF. The DNA for the CDR3 is TGTGCCAGCAGCTCCGTCGGACTAGCTAGCACAGATACGCAGTATTTT. V is TRBV7-8 and J is TRBJ2-3, with 8 bases matching TRBD2. The CDR3 extends over 16 amino acids. Germline V gives CDR1 SGHVS, CDR2 FQNEAQ. The J segment lost 0 bases and the V segment lost 4 bases, leaving 6 bases of the junction unmatched.

V and J are TRBV27 and TRBJ2-3; no clear D gene. CDR1 MNHEY and CDR2 SMNVEV come from the germline V gene (reference sequence). V dropped 8 bases and J dropped 5 bases, with 17 bases sitting between them. This CDR3 is 14 amino acids long. In DNA, the CDR3 is TGTGCCAGCTCTCTCGGAAGGGCGTTAGATACGCAGTATTTT. Amino acid sequence: CASSLGRALDTQYF.